These T cell receptor beta chains were read from a single sample in a study of blood T cell repertoires in COVID-19. TCRdb's table, derived via immunoSEQ multiplex PCR, lists solely in-frame clones and lacks some. This repertoire shows about 390,000 clones, roughly 86% found once; its top ten account for about 2%. Sample: peripheral blood. These receptors originate from an older woman with COVID-19, enrolled during active disease. CDR3s include the opening cysteine and the closing phenylalanine or tryptophan. Fields, in order: CDR3 protein, CDR3 DNA, clone size, J gene, D gene, V gene. The D gene is left open where the match is weak. Only some rows state a clone size, as once, few, many or a class for expanded clones.

CASSQDFWRGGQETQYF TGTGCCAGCAGCCAAGATTTCTGGCGGGGGGGCCAAGAGACCCAGTACTTC NA TRBJ2-5 TRBD2 TRBV3-1/TRBV3-2
CSTEGTGSDEQFF TGCAGCACTGAAGGGACAGGGTCTGATGAGCAGTTCTTC NA TRBJ2-1 TRBD1 TRBV29-1
CATSTTPGLEFNEQFF TGTGCCACCAGCACCACTCCGGGACTAGAATTCAATGAGCAGTTCTTC NA TRBJ2-1 TRBD2 TRBV24-1
CAWTRQGNTEAFF TGTGCCTGGACCCGACAGGGAAACACTGAAGCTTTCTTT NA TRBJ1-1 TRBD1 TRBV30
CASSGEVYIGDNSPLHF TGTGCCAGCAGCGGTGAAGTATACATAGGAGATAATTCACCCCTCCACTTT few TRBJ1-6 NA TRBV9
CASGWLTGTESTGELFF TGTGCTAGTGGTTGGCTTACCGGGACAGAATCCACCGGGGAGCTGTTTTTT once TRBJ2-2 TRBD1 TRBV12-5
CASSLASSSSYEQYF TGTGCCAGCAGCCTCGCCAGTTCTAGCTCCTACGAGCAGTACTTC NA TRBJ2-7 NA TRBV7-2
CASRKVGGAYEQFF TGTGCCAGCCGGAAGGTCGGGGGGGCTTATGAGCAGTTCTTC NA TRBJ2-1 TRBD2 TRBV2
CASSQNYRQNSPLHF TGCGCCAGCAGCCAAAATTACAGGCAGAATTCACCCCTCCACTTT NA TRBJ1-6 NA TRBV4-1
CASSWERGDTGELFF TGTGCCAGCAGTTGGGAACGGGGGGACACCGGGGAGCTGTTTTTT NA TRBJ2-2 TRBD2 TRBV6-5
CASNKGTGYSYEQYF TGTGCCAGTAACAAAGGGACAGGATACTCCTACGAGCAGTACTTC NA TRBJ2-7 TRBD1 TRBV19
CAISELAEQYF TGTGCCATCAGTGAACTTGCCGAGCAGTACTTC few TRBJ2-7 NA TRBV10-3
CAIHQRETQYF TGTGCCATACACCAGCGGGAGACCCAGTACTTC NA TRBJ2-5 NA TRBV19
CASSRLSDRGYGYTF TGTGCCAGCAGCCGGCTCTCGGACAGGGGCTATGGCTACACCTTC NA TRBJ1-2 TRBD1 TRBV7-9
CASSLQGAGGYTF TGTGCCAGCAGCCTCCAGGGGGCGGGCGGCTACACCTTC NA TRBJ1-2 TRBD1 TRBV5-5
CASGPDGGATQYF TGTGCCAGCGGCCCTGACGGGGGTGCGACCCAGTACTTC NA TRBJ2-5 NA TRBV7-2
CASAGAEQFF TGTGCCAGTGCGGGGGCTGAGCAGTTCTTC NA TRBJ2-1 NA TRBV19
CASSLSSGGGYEQYF TGCGCCAGCAGCTTGAGTTCAGGGGGCGGTTACGAGCAGTACTTC NA TRBJ2-7 TRBD1 TRBV5-1
CAWNRQGVYGYTF TGTGCCTGGAACCGACAGGGAGTGTATGGCTACACCTTC NA TRBJ1-2 TRBD1 TRBV30
CASSPRVTEAFF TGTGCCAGCAGTCCAAGAGTCACTGAAGCTTTCTTT NA TRBJ1-1 NA TRBV28
CASSQAYVDRGQETQYF TGCGCCAGCAGCCAAGCTTACGTGGACAGGGGCCAAGAGACCCAGTACTTC once TRBJ2-5 TRBD1 TRBV4-1
CASSDYRVGRSPLHF TGTGCCAGCAGCGACTACAGGGTCGGCCGTTCACCCCTCCACTTT NA TRBJ1-6 NA TRBV14
CASRNQGGYTF TGTGCCAGCAGAAATCAGGGGGGCTACACCTTC NA TRBJ1-2 NA TRBV2
CASSANRDIPNEKLFF TGTGCCAGCAGCGCTAACCGGGACATACCAAATGAAAAACTGTTTTTT NA TRBJ1-4 NA TRBV7-6
CASSEGETQYF TGTGCCAGCAGCGAGGGGGAGACCCAGTACTTC NA TRBJ2-5 NA TRBV9
CASSLALTGLDNSPLHF TGTGCCAGCAGCTTAGCCCTCACCGGTTTGGATAATTCACCCCTCCACTTT NA TRBJ1-6 NA TRBV7-2
CASTAGLYNSPLHF TGTGCCAGCACTGCCGGACTTTATAATTCACCCCTCCACTTT NA TRBJ1-6 NA TRBV2
CASRWTAANYGYTF TGTGCCAGTAGGTGGACAGCTGCTAACTATGGCTACACCTTC NA TRBJ1-2 NA TRBV19
CASSQGLALPNEQFF TGTGCCAGCTCACAGGGACTAGCCCTGCCTAATGAGCAGTTCTTC NA TRBJ2-1 TRBD2 TRBV18
CASSDTVGSSNYGYTF TGTGCCAGCAGCGACACGGTGGGGAGTTCTAATTATGGCTACACCTTC once TRBJ1-2 NA TRBV7-9
CASGLGQGDGYTF TGTGCTAGTGGTTTGGGGCAGGGGGATGGCTACACCTTC NA TRBJ1-2 TRBD1 TRBV12-5
CASRPAVVNTEAFF TGTGCCAGCAGGCCCGCGGTGGTGAACACTGAAGCTTTCTTT NA TRBJ1-1 NA TRBV2
CASSYSGDRVGYEQYF TGTGCCAGCAGTTACTCCGGTGACAGGGTTGGTTACGAGCAGTACTTC NA TRBJ2-7 TRBD1 TRBV6-5
CASSSRDSSFYGYTF TGTGCCAGTAGCAGCCGGGACAGCAGTTTCTATGGCTACACCTTC NA TRBJ1-2 TRBD1 TRBV19
CASSMLSGAAPLDTQYF TGTGCCAGTAGTATGCTTAGCGGGGCGGCGCCCCTGGATACGCAGTATTTT NA TRBJ2-3 TRBD2 TRBV19
CASSSEGQGILNTF TGCGCCAGCAGCTCTGAGGGACAGGGAATCTTGAACACCTTC NA TRBJ1-2 TRBD1 TRBV5-1
CASRPSGTGSYEQYF TGTGCCAGCAGACCATCCGGGACAGGCTCCTACGAGCAGTACTTC NA TRBJ2-7 TRBD1 TRBV3-1/TRBV3-2
CASGPGRTWNTGELFF TGTGCTAGTGGTCCCGGAAGGACTTGGAACACCGGGGAGCTGTTTTTT NA TRBJ2-2 NA TRBV12-5
CVTAPGQGVKETQYF TGTGTCACAGCCCCGGGCCAGGGGGTGAAAGAGACCCAGTACTTC NA TRBJ2-5 TRBD1 TRBV5-8
CASSLGTGGLYEQYF TGTGCCAGCAGTTTAGGGACAGGGGGCCTCTACGAGCAGTACTTC NA TRBJ2-7 TRBD1 TRBV28
CASSFVVPDTQYF TGTGCCAGCAGCTTCGTTGTCCCAGATACGCAGTATTTT once TRBJ2-3 NA TRBV7-2
CASKGGDTGELFF TGTGCCAGCAAAGGGGGGGACACCGGGGAGCTGTTTTTT NA TRBJ2-2 NA TRBV5-4
CASSPTVSGANVLTF TGTGCCAGCAGCCCGACAGTCTCTGGGGCCAACGTCCTGACTTTC NA TRBJ2-6 NA TRBV3-1/TRBV3-2
CASSEAHENQPQHF TGTGCCAGCAGTGAAGCGCATGAGAATCAGCCCCAGCATTTT NA TRBJ1-5 NA TRBV6-1